A single sample gave rise to the 28 T cell receptor beta chains below, sequenced in a study of shared clonotypes between healthy human individuals. Method: immunoSEQ multiplex PCR; TCRdb's copy keeps in-frame clones and lacks some. The sample contains 2 million to 2.5 million clones, just over 90% of which appear only once. The specimen was naive CD4+ T cells from PBMCs. As to subset: CD45RA+ positively selected. The receptor set was obtained from a man younger than 35 in good health. Some clones in this sample may be carry-over from other donors' samples.

The chain links TRBV5-1 to TRBJ2-2, with D possibly being TRBD1 or TRBD2 (5 bases each). V was trimmed by 6 bases and J by 6 bases, leaving 18 bases between them. The length of the CDR3 is 15 residues. Germline V CDR1 and CDR2: SGHRS, YFSETQ. The CDR3 loop reads CASTGTAHTAGELFF. The DNA for the CDR3 is TGCGCCAGCACCGGGACCGCTCACACGGCCGGGGAGCTGTTTTTT.

V gene TRBV9 combines with J gene TRBJ2-5, with 8 positions matching TRBD1. This CDR3 is built from 14 residues. Germline CDR1 is SGDLS and CDR2 is YYNGEE. Unmatched junction bases numbered 6, after V lost 3 bases and J lost 5 bases. Written as DNA, the CDR3 is TGTGCCAGCAGCGGGACAGGGAACTCGGAGACCCAGTACTTC. Translating gives CASSGTGNSETQYF.

Comments on this clone: Other DNA sequences in this specimen translate into the identical CDR3. The chain has TRBV18 and TRBJ2-5; D is uncertain. Germline CDR1 and CDR2: KGHSH and LQKENI. The CDR3 contains 13 residues. The germline V and J ends were trimmed by 1 base and 5 bases, with 8 bases remaining between them. In nucleotides, the CDR3 is TGTGCCAGCTCACCACAGGGATCGGAGACCCAGTACTTC. As protein: CASSPQGSETQYF.

The V call is TRBV9, the J call TRBJ2-1, with 8 bases fitting TRBD2. The CDR3 totals 14 residues. Losses at the gene ends were 7 bases for V and 0 bases for J; bases not matched to a gene: 3. CDR1 is SGDLS and CDR2 is YYNGEE in the germline V gene. The CDR3 loop is CASATSGSYNEQFF. The CDR3 DNA is TGTGCCAGCGCCACTAGCGGCTCCTACAATGAGCAGTTCTTC.

V is TRBV7-3 and J is TRBJ2-7; 8 nucleotides match TRBD1. The CDR3 is 14 amino acids. Losses at the gene ends were 5 bases for V and 4 bases for J; bases not matched to a gene: 7. Germline CDR1 SGHTA, CDR2 FQGTGA. The CDR3: CASSTTGQAYEQYF. DNA for the CDR3: TGTGCCAGCAGCACGACGGGACAGGCTTACGAGCAGTACTTC.

The chain uses TRBV18 and TRBJ2-3; TRBD1 matches at 11 bases. This CDR3 has 14 residues. Germline CDR1 and CDR2: KGHSH and LQKENI. V was pared by 5 bases and J by 6 bases, with 4 bases of the junction left unmatched. DNA of the CDR3: TGTGCCAGCTCAGGACAGGGGGCGCGGGATACGCAGTATTTT. The encoded protein is CASSGQGARDTQYF.

This sequence joins TRBV18 and TRBJ2-1; D gene unclear. Germline V CDR1 and CDR2: KGHSH, LQKENI. Trimming stripped 0 bases from V and 8 bases from J, with 8 bases between. This CDR3 spans 13 amino acids. CDR3 nucleotides: TGTGCCAGCTCACCACCGGGGTTGGATGAGCAGTTCTTC. It translates to CASSPPGLDEQFF.

The rearrangement links TRBV11-2 to TRBJ2-5; 9 nucleotides match TRBD2. Germline values: CDR1 SGHAT, CDR2 FQNNGV. Losses at the gene ends were 10 bases for V and 2 bases for J; bases not matched to a gene: 5. This CDR3 is 13 amino acids long. The CDR3 DNA sequence: TGTGCCACAGCGGGAGGTTTACAAGAGACCCAGTACTTC. Translating gives CATAGGLQETQYF.

This sequence joins TRBV28 and TRBJ2-5; a possible D gene is TRBD1 (5 bases). This CDR3 contains 14 residues. The germline gives CDR1 MDHEN, CDR2 SYDVKM. Trimming took off 6 bases at V and 3 bases at J, with 14 bases between the two ends. The CDR3 here is CASRVNQGKETQYF. The CDR3 nucleotides read TGTGCCAGCAGGGTAAATCAGGGTAAAGAGACCCAGTACTTC.

This sequence joins TRBV6-6 and TRBJ1-2; D not resolved. The CDR3 runs to 13 residues. V lost 4 bases and J 2 bases, leaving 8 bases between the germline ends. The V gene's germline CDR1 is MNHNY and CDR2 SVGAGI (reference sequence). CDR3 DNA sequence: TGTGCCAGCAGTTTCCCGGGGAACTATGGCTACACCTTC. Its protein is CASSFPGNYGYTF.

V is TRBV28 and J is TRBJ2-7; D is tentatively TRBD1 or TRBD2 (5 bases each). This CDR3 region has 15 residues. V shed 5 bases and J shed 2 bases, with 16 bases lying between them. Germline CDR1 reads MDHEN; CDR2 reads SYDVKM. The CDR3 here is CASSPTGPPTYEQYF. DNA for the CDR3: TGTGCCAGCAGTCCCACGGGACCGCCGACCTACGAGCAGTACTTC.

V and J are TRBV29-1 and TRBJ2-5; D perhaps matches TRBD1 (6 bases). CDR1 SQVTM and CDR2 ANQGSEA come from the germline V gene. V was cut by 4 bases and J by 2 bases, with 11 bases left in between. The CDR3 consists of 13 residues. The CDR3 region has the DNA TGCAGCGTTGGCAGGGGAGCTCAAGAGACCCAGTACTTC. It encodes CSVGRGAQETQYF.

CDR3 loop: CASSPPGGPFHEQYF. Written as DNA, the CDR3 is TGTGCCAGCAGCCCTCCGGGAGGGCCATTCCACGAGCAGTACTTC. The chain links TRBV9 to TRBJ2-7, with TRBD2 matching over 8 bases. The CDR3 totals 15 residues. The J segment lost 5 bases and the V segment lost 4 bases, leaving 11 bases of the junction unmatched. Germline V gene sequence: CDR1 SGDLS, CDR2 YYNGEE.

This clone was observed a handful of times. The V call is TRBV27, the J call TRBJ2-2; D is uncertain. Germline lookup yields CDR1 MNHEY and CDR2 SMNVEV (reference sequence). Trimming removed 1 base at V and 4 bases at J, with 7 bases between. The CDR3 consists of 14 residues. The CDR3 sequence: CASSLFRRTGELFF. The DNA for the CDR3 is TGTGCCAGCAGTTTATTTCGACGCACCGGGGAGCTGTTTTTT.

This clone showed up just a few times. The rearrangement uses TRBV29-1 and TRBJ1-1, with 7 bases aligning to TRBD1. Germline CDR1 is SQVTM and CDR2 is ANQGSEA. The CDR3 sequence is 12 residues long. Trimming removed 7 bases from V and 4 bases from J; junction bases left unmatched: 6. CDR3 DNA sequence: TGCAGCGCCGACAGGGCGGGCACTGAAGCTTTCTTT. This codes for CSADRAGTEAFF.

The chain combines TRBV30 with TRBJ2-1; D gene uncertain. The germline V and J ends were trimmed by 0 bases and 3 bases, with 9 bases remaining between them. This CDR3 is built from 14 residues. CDR1 and CDR2 from the germline V gene are GTSNPN and SVGIG (reference sequence). CDR3: CAWSVARDYNEQFF. The DNA for the CDR3 is TGTGCCTGGAGTGTAGCCAGAGACTACAATGAGCAGTTCTTC. The entire variable domain, with the rest obtained from reference TRBV30 and TRBJ2-1, is as follows: SQTIHQWPATLVQPVGSPLSLECTVEGTSNPNLYWYRQAAGRGLQLLFYSVGIGQISSEVPQNLSASRPQDRQFILSSKKLLLSDSGFYLCAWSVARDYNEQFFGPGTRLTVL.

The chain has TRBV28 and TRBJ1-4; perhaps TRBD1 as D (5 bases). Trimming left V 7 bases short and J 14 bases short, with 26 bases between. The CDR3 contains 15 residues. The germline CDR1 and CDR2 sequences are MDHEN and SYDVKM. CDR3 nucleotide sequence: TGTGCCAGCACCAATTCAGCGGGGCACGTTATTTCTCTGTTTTTT. Amino acid sequence: CASTNSAGHVISLFF.

The chain links TRBV28 to TRBJ1-1, with 7 bases lining up with TRBD1. Germline trimming cut 2 bases from V and 2 bases from J; bases unmatched to any gene: 14. Germline assignment: CDR1 MDHEN and CDR2 SYDVKM. The CDR3 is 18 amino acids. CDR3 in DNA: TGTGCCAGCAGTTTAGCCCTCCTCAGGGGGGCTTTAAACACTGAAGCTTTCTTT. Protein product: CASSLALLRGALNTEAFF.

The chain couples TRBV6-1 to TRBJ1-2; D is undetermined. Trimming stripped 2 bases from V and 13 bases from J, with 14 bases between. The length of the CDR3 is 12 residues. Germline CDR1 and CDR2: MNHNS and SASEGT. The CDR3 sequence is CASSENSRACTF. CDR3 sequence (DNA): TGTGCCAGCAGTGAAAATAGTAGGGCGTGCACCTTC.

The chain is built from TRBV28 and TRBJ2-7, with D perhaps matching TRBD1 or TRBD2 (5 bases each). Looked up from germline, CDR1 is MDHEN and CDR2 is SYDVKM. This CDR3 has 15 residues. The ends were cut back, 6 bases at V and 0 bases at J, with 15 bases in the middle. CDR3 bases: TGTGCCAGCAGCCAGGTGGGGACGGCCTCCTACGAGCAGTACTTC. Protein sequence: CASSQVGTASYEQYF.

The genes are TRBV4-1 and TRBJ1-2; TRBD1 matches at 7 bases. V shed 6 bases and J 0 bases; nucleotides not matched to a gene: 19. This CDR3 contains 19 residues. From germline, CDR1 is MGHRA and CDR2 YSYEKL. The CDR3 sequence: CASSQGGDRPYTPNYGYTF. Here the CDR3 DNA reads TGCGCCAGCAGTCAGGGGGGGGACAGACCCTACACACCTAACTATGGCTACACCTTC.

The J gene is TRBJ2-5, the V gene TRBV5-6, with 9 bases identical to TRBD2. The ends lost 0 bases at V and 3 bases at J; junction bases unmatched: 6. This CDR3 comprises 16 residues. Per the germline V gene, CDR1 is SGHDT and CDR2 is YYEEEE. CDR3 amino acids: CASSLDPLAGEETQYF. The CDR3 DNA sequence: TGTGCCAGCAGCTTGGATCCGTTAGCGGGGGAAGAGACCCAGTACTTC. The variable domain in full, completed from reference TRBV5-6 and TRBJ2-5, reads DAGVTQSPTHLIKTRGQQVTLRCSPKSGHDTVSWYQQALGQGPQFIFQYYEEEERQRGNFPDRFSGHQFPNYSSELNVNALLLGDSALYLCASSLDPLAGEETQYFGPGTRLLVL.

V and J are TRBV30 and TRBJ2-1; 14 bases fit TRBD2. The CDR3 is 15 amino acids. CDR1 is GTSNPN, CDR2 SVGIG, per germline (reference sequence). J gave up 8 bases and V 1 base, and 4 bases lay outside the gene matches. The CDR3 reads CAWSAGLAGVDEQFF. The CDR3 DNA reads as TGTGCCTGGAGTGCGGGACTAGCGGGAGTGGATGAGCAGTTCTTC.

The chain couples TRBV5-1 to TRBJ2-5; D may be TRBD1 (5 bases). V was shortened by 0 bases and J by 5 bases, with 17 bases between the two germline ends. Germline V lookup: CDR1 SGHRS, CDR2 YFSETQ. This CDR3 has 16 amino acids. CDR3 region: CASSLGADSLGETQYF. Here the CDR3 DNA reads TGCGCCAGCAGCTTGGGGGCAGACAGCTTAGGGGAGACCCAGTACTTC. The complete variable domain, with remaining parts taken from reference TRBV5-1 and TRBJ2-5, reads KAGVTQTPRYLIKTRGQQVTLSCSPISGHRSVSWYQQTPGQGLQFLFEYFSETQRNKGNFPGRFSGRQFSNSRSEMNVSTLELGDSALYLCASSLGADSLGETQYFGPGTRLLVL.

The rearrangement joins TRBV9 to TRBJ2-1, with D unclear. Germline loops: CDR1 SGDLS, CDR2 YYNGEE. The CDR3 length is 15 residues. V shed 4 bases and J shed 2 bases, with 13 bases lying between them. DNA of the CDR3: TGTGCCAGCAGCCGCGGCAGGCCGGCCTACAATGAGCAGTTCTTC. Residues: CASSRGRPAYNEQFF. Supplemented by reference TRBV9 and TRBJ2-1, the full variable domain reads DSGVTQTPKHLITATGQRVTLRCSPRSGDLSVYWYQQSLDQGLQFLIQYYNGEERAKGNILERFSAQQFPDLHSELNLSSLELGDSALYFCASSRGRPAYNEQFFGPGTRLTVL.

This chain uses TRBV2 with TRBJ2-5; 7 nucleotides agree with TRBD1. J lost 6 bases, V lost 3 bases, and 7 bases had no gene match. The CDR3 is 14 amino acids. Germline CDR1 is SNHLY and CDR2 is FYNNEI. The CDR3 DNA sequence: TGTGCCAGCAGTGACCCTAACAGGGGTAAGACCCAGTACTTC. This gives the protein CASSDPNRGKTQYF.

The V gene is TRBV4-1, the J gene TRBJ2-5; D not resolved. This CDR3 comprises 15 residues. The germline gives CDR1 MGHRA, CDR2 YSYEKL. Trimming pared 2 bases from V and 5 bases from J, leaving 15 bases between. The CDR3 loop reads CASSQTPKFGETQYF. The CDR3 region has the DNA TGCGCCAGCAGCCAAACCCCAAAATTCGGGGAGACCCAGTACTTC.

This clone has a single count. J is TRBJ1-1 and V is TRBV7-3; 9 bases map to TRBD1. The CDR3 contains 13 residues. CDR1 and CDR2 from the germline V gene are SGHTA and FQGTGA. V gave up 5 bases and J gave up 5 bases; unmatched junction bases: 3. The CDR3, as DNA: TGTGCCAGCAGCCCTGGGACAGGGACTGAAGCTTTCTTT. It translates to CASSPGTGTEAFF.